The 25 T cell receptor beta chains below were found in one sample sequenced in a study of shared clonotypes between healthy human individuals. Repertoires were generated with immunoSEQ multiplex PCR, while TCRdb's copy carries only in-frame clones and drops some. The sample lists some 900,000 clones, 70% to 85% seen once, with about 1.5% in the top ten. The sequenced material came from memory CD4+ T cells sorted from blood. This sample's subset: CD45RA-negative fraction. These receptors were collected from a man aged 18 to 29 in good health.

This chain joins TRBV7-9 and TRBJ2-2; TRBD2 agrees at 7 bases. The CDR3 covers 17 residues. The ends lost 4 bases at V and 0 bases at J; junction bases unmatched: 8. CDR1 and CDR2 from the germline V gene are SEHNR and FQNEAQ (reference sequence). In nucleotides, the CDR3 is TGTGCCAGCAGCTCCCAGCGGGGCAGGGCGAACACCGGGGAGCTGTTTTTT. Translation gives CASSSQRGRANTGELFF.

This chain links TRBV5-1 with TRBJ2-3; TRBD2 matches 8 bases. CDR1 and CDR2 (germline): SGHRS, YFSETQ. The CDR3 contains 15 residues. Trimming at V came to 2 bases and at J to 7 bases, leaving 9 bases not matched to a gene. Here the CDR3 reads CASSFGPGGQNTQYF. The CDR3 nucleotides are TGCGCCAGCAGCTTTGGACCGGGGGGGCAGAATACGCAGTATTTT.

V gene TRBV12-5 combines with J gene TRBJ1-2; tentatively, D is TRBD1 (6 bases). The CDR3 runs 14 residues. Trimming left V 5 bases short and J 0 bases short, with 10 bases between. Germline V gene data show CDR1 as LGHNT and CDR2 as FRNRAP. CDR3 protein: CASGRGDTNYGYTF. The CDR3 DNA reads TGTGCTAGTGGTCGAGGGGACACTAACTATGGCTACACCTTC.

This chain joins TRBV7-2 and TRBJ2-5; 8 nucleotides align to TRBD1. This CDR3 is built from 16 residues. The V gene end was trimmed by 5 bases and the J gene end by 4 bases; junction bases not matched to a gene: 12. Germline CDR1 is SGHTA and CDR2 is FQGNSA. The DNA of the CDR3 is TGTGCCAGCAGCGCCCGGACAGGGATGGCGGGAGAGACCCAGTACTTC. Translation: CASSARTGMAGETQYF.

The chain recombines TRBV7-6 with TRBJ2-1; 13 bases are shared with TRBD2. This CDR3 region has 15 residues. V was clipped by 4 bases and J by 13 bases; unmatched bases: 10. Germline V gene sequence: CDR1 SGHVS, CDR2 FNYEAQ. CDR3 residues: CASSSPLGLAGPQFF. Here the CDR3 DNA reads TGTGCCAGCAGCTCCCCTCTGGGACTAGCGGGACCTCAGTTCTTC.

The chain has TRBV30 and TRBJ1-3, with D unresolved. The V gene lost 2 bases and the J gene lost 3 bases, with 14 bases spanning the gap. The CDR3 covers 15 residues. Germline assignment: CDR1 GTSNPN and CDR2 SVGIG (reference sequence). In DNA, the CDR3 is TGTGCCTGGAGTCTAGGCGGAGTCAGTGGAAACACCATATATTTT. It is translated as CAWSLGGVSGNTIYF. Drawing the rest from reference TRBV30 and TRBJ1-3, the complete variable domain is SQTIHQWPATLVQPVGSPLSLECTVEGTSNPNLYWYRQAAGRGLQLLFYSVGIGQISSEVPQNLSASRPQDRQFILSSKKLLLSDSGFYLCAWSLGGVSGNTIYFGEGSWLTVV.

This clone appeared many times. This sample also contains other DNA sequences that code for the same CDR3. V is TRBV7-8 and J is TRBJ2-2, with D uncertain. The V end was cut by 3 bases, the J end by 1 base, with 6 bases between. Germline V gene data show CDR1 as SGHVS and CDR2 as FQNEAQ. The CDR3 runs to 14 residues. CDR3 sequence reads: CASSFQRNTGELFF. The CDR3 bases are TGTGCCAGCAGCTTCCAGAGGAACACCGGGGAGCTGTTTTTT.

Many counts were recorded for this clone. The rearrangement uses TRBV6-5 and TRBJ2-7, with 8 bases lining up with TRBD2. Germline V gene lookup returns CDR1 MNHEY and CDR2 SVGAGI. This CDR3 contains 15 residues. With 5 bases clipped from V and 2 bases from J, the junction kept 8 bases outside the gene matches. DNA of the CDR3: TGTGCCAGCAGTCCTCCCGGACTAGCAACCTACGAGCAGTACTTC. This gives the protein CASSPPGLATYEQYF.

This rearrangement joins TRBV10-2 to TRBJ1-5, with no clear D. This CDR3 region has 14 residues. The V and J ends lost 6 bases and 2 bases respectively, with 11 bases between them. Germline V CDR1 and CDR2: WSHSY, SAAADI. CDR3 sequence (DNA): TGCGCCAGCAGACCCGGGAATGGCAATCAGCCCCAGCATTTT. Translation: CASRPGNGNQPQHF.

Turning to this clone: Other DNA sequences of this sample code for an identical CDR3. This rearrangement joins TRBV5-1 to TRBJ2-5; 9 nucleotides agree with TRBD1. This CDR3 has 15 amino acids. The germline gives CDR1 SGHRS, CDR2 YFSETQ. V shed 4 bases, J shed 2 bases, and the junction held 6 bases outside the gene matches. CDR3 amino acids: CASSLQGQGQETQYF. The CDR3 DNA reads as TGCGCCAGCAGCCTTCAGGGACAGGGACAAGAGACCCAGTACTTC.

The chain recombines TRBV9 with TRBJ1-6, with 7 bases aligning to TRBD1. This CDR3 region has 14 residues. The germline V gene encodes CDR1 SGDLS and CDR2 YYNGEE. Losses at the gene ends were 4 bases for V and 7 bases for J; bases not matched to a gene: 5. The CDR3 is CASSTRDSNSPLHF. The CDR3, as DNA: TGTGCCAGCAGCACCCGGGACAGCAATTCACCCCTCCACTTT.

The V gene is TRBV10-1, the J gene TRBJ2-3; D not resolved. Trimming stripped 8 bases from V and 3 bases from J, with 12 bases between. Looked up from germline, CDR1 is WNHNN and CDR2 is SYGVQD (reference sequence). The CDR3 has 13 residues. CDR3 DNA: TGCGCCAGCCGATCTGGTGGGACAGATACGCAGTATTTT. It yields the protein CASRSGGTDTQYF.

This clone was counted at least ten times. The V call is TRBV6-5, the J call TRBJ1-3, with D unresolved. The germline gives CDR1 MNHEY, CDR2 SVGAGI. Trimming shortened V by 6 bases and J by 4 bases, and 16 bases separated the two germline ends. The CDR3 spans 15 residues. CDR3 bases: TGTGCCAGCAGGCGGTCGGGTTCGGGAGGAAACACCATATATTTT. Translated, it gives CASRRSGSGGNTIYF.

The chain uses TRBV14 and TRBJ1-3; TRBD1 aligns across 8 bases. The V gene end was trimmed by 4 bases and the J gene end by 1 base; junction bases not matched to a gene: 3. Germline V gene data show CDR1 as SGHDN and CDR2 as FVKESK. There are 15 residues in the CDR3. The DNA of the CDR3 is TGTGCCAGCAGCCCCCGGACAGGGTCTGGAAACACCATATATTTT. As protein: CASSPRTGSGNTIYF.

The chain links TRBV19 to TRBJ2-2; D uncertain. The V gene's germline CDR1 is LNHDA and CDR2 SQIVND (reference sequence). This CDR3 is built from 13 residues. Trimming pared 4 bases from V and 5 bases from J, leaving 8 bases between. In DNA form, the CDR3 reads TGTGCCAGTAGTAGGATTGGGACCGGGGAGCTGTTTTTT. It specifies CASSRIGTGELFF.

In its sample, this clone was seen a few times. The J gene is TRBJ1-6, the V gene TRBV5-4; D call uncertain. The CDR3 loop spans 13 amino acids. The V and J ends lost 0 bases and 9 bases respectively, with 7 bases between them. Germline CDR1 SGHNT, CDR2 YYREEE (reference sequence). CDR3: CASSLDAPSPLHF. DNA of the CDR3: TGTGCCAGCAGCTTGGATGCCCCTTCACCCCTCCACTTT. The variable domain in full, with the rest retrieved from reference TRBV5-4 and TRBJ1-6, is ETGVTQSPTHLIKTRGQQVTLRCSSQSGHNTVSWYQQALGQGPQFIFQYYREEENGRGNFPPRFSGLQFPNYSSELNVNALELDDSALYLCASSLDAPSPLHFGNGTRLTVT.

For the CDR3, the DNA is TGTGCCAGCAGTGCCTCCGCGGCCACGAACACTGAAGCTTTCTTT. It codes for CASSASAATNTEAFF. The chain employs TRBV2 and TRBJ1-1, with unresolved D. Trimming removed 4 bases from V and 1 base from J, with 13 bases in between. The CDR3 extends over 15 amino acids. In germline, CDR1 is SNHLY, CDR2 FYNNEI.

The chain employs TRBV7-9 and TRBJ2-7; 10 bases are shared with TRBD1. The length of the CDR3 is 15 residues. Trimming at V came to 4 bases and at J to 3 bases, leaving 6 bases not matched to a gene. Germline V lookup: CDR1 SEHNR, CDR2 FQNEAQ (reference sequence). CDR3 coding DNA: TGTGCCAGCAGCTGGGGGACAGGGGCTAACTACGAGCAGTACTTC. It codes for CASSWGTGANYEQYF.

The chain employs TRBV7-2 and TRBJ1-1; D not certain. The V end lost 3 bases, the J end lost 4 bases, and 9 bases lay between the germline ends. Germline CDR1 SGHTA, CDR2 FQGNSA. CDR3 length: 13 amino acids. In nucleotides, the CDR3 is TGTGCCAGCAGCTTGGAGGAGAGCACTGAAGCTTTCTTT. Encoded protein: CASSLEESTEAFF.

The genes are TRBV10-3 and TRBJ2-1, with 8 bases lining up with TRBD2. Per germline, CDR1 ENHRY and CDR2 SYGVKD. With V trimmed by 8 bases and J by 5 bases, 5 bases remained unmatched. CDR3 length: 13 residues. CDR3 protein: CAIAGGINNEQFF. The CDR3 bases are TGTGCCATCGCGGGGGGTATAAACAATGAGCAGTTCTTC.

This clone was picked up a small number of times. The rearrangement uses TRBV18 and TRBJ2-5; 11 nucleotides align to TRBD1. This CDR3 has 14 residues. With V trimmed by 8 bases and J by 4 bases, 6 bases remained unmatched. The germline V gene has CDR1 KGHSH and CDR2 LQKENI. CDR3 amino acids: CASAGQGGGETQYF. The CDR3 bases are TGTGCCAGCGCGGGACAGGGGGGAGGAGAGACCCAGTACTTC.

The rearrangement links TRBV5-1 to TRBJ1-5; D unclear. The germline V gene has CDR1 SGHRS and CDR2 YFSETQ. Trimming took off 0 bases at V and 4 bases at J, with 8 bases between the two ends. There are 14 residues in the CDR3. The CDR3 region has the DNA TGCGCCAGCAGCTTGGGGTCAGATAATCAGCCCCAGCATTTT. Amino acid sequence: CASSLGSDNQPQHF.

The chain uses TRBV19 and TRBJ1-1; weak D call: TRBD1 (6 bases). The V gene lost 2 bases and the J gene lost 4 bases, with 8 bases spanning the gap. The germline CDR1 and CDR2 sequences are LNHDA and SQIVND (reference sequence). The CDR3 spans 13 residues. The CDR3 loop reads CASSIQGFTEAFF. In DNA form, the CDR3 reads TGTGCCAGTAGTATACAGGGGTTCACTGAAGCTTTCTTT.

The chain uses TRBV7-9 and TRBJ2-3; D possibly uses TRBD1 or TRBD2 (5 bases each). Looked up from germline, CDR1 is SEHNR and CDR2 is FQNEAQ (reference sequence). This CDR3 comprises 14 residues. The germline V and J ends were trimmed by 2 bases and 1 base, with 7 bases remaining between them. The CDR3: CASSLRGGTDTQYF. The CDR3 DNA reads as TGTGCCAGCAGCTTAAGAGGGGGCACAGATACGCAGTATTTT.

V gene TRBV6-8 combines with J gene TRBJ2-6; D possibly corresponds to TRBD2 (5 bases). The V gene's germline CDR1 is MNHGY and CDR2 SAAAGT. Trimming took 6 bases from V and 4 from J, leaving 19 bases between them. The CDR3 contains 17 residues. The CDR3 DNA is TGTGCCAGCAGCAAAGGAGAGGGCGATCCCGGGGCCAACGTCCTGACTTTC. Translating gives CASSKGEGDPGANVLTF.